The 5 T cell receptor beta chains given below trace back to one sample, sequenced in a study of blood T cell repertoires in COVID-19. Measured with immunoSEQ multiplex PCR; TCRdb has only the in-frame clones, and not every one. Here the sample spans 200,000 to 300,000 clones, 70% to 90% being singletons. Sequenced input: PBMCs or T cells enriched from blood (not recorded which). These receptors were obtained from a woman aged 40 to 50 with acute COVID-19.

The rearrangement joins TRBV10-1 to TRBJ2-7, with TRBD1 matching 10 bases. The CDR3 extends over 15 amino acids. V shed 1 base and J 5 bases; nucleotides not matched to a gene: 5. Germline CDR1 is WNHNN and CDR2 is SYGVQD (reference sequence). The DNA for the CDR3 is TGCGCCAGCAGTGAGTACCGGGACAGGGGCCACGAGCAGTACTTC. This encodes CASSEYRDRGHEQYF.

The V call is TRBV5-1, the J call TRBJ2-7; D is possibly TRBD2 (5 bases). Trimming stripped 1 base from V and 4 bases from J, with 15 bases between. CDR3 length: 15 residues. Germline V CDR1 and CDR2: SGHRS, YFSETQ. The CDR3: CASSLFSGGAYEQYV. CDR3 nucleotides: TGCGCCAGCAGCTTGTTCAGCGGAGGTGCGTACGAGCAGTACGTC.

This clone has just a few counts. The chain couples TRBV4-3 to TRBJ1-5; D not resolved. Germline assignment: CDR1 LGHNA and CDR2 YSLEER. V was trimmed by 2 bases and J by 6 bases, leaving 5 bases between them. The CDR3 is made up of 12 amino acids. In nucleotides, the CDR3 is TGCGCCAGCAGCCAACCAGGTCAGCCCCAGCATTTT. Protein sequence: CASSQPGQPQHF.

The CDR3 sequence: CASSQQLGPTGYTF. Here the CDR3 DNA reads TGTGCCAGCAGTCAACAGTTGGGGCCGACTGGCTACACCTTC. V gene TRBV6-5 combines with J gene TRBJ1-2; the D gene is possibly TRBD1 (5 bases). The CDR3 length is 14 residues. Between the trimmed V and J ends, which lost 5 bases and 7 bases, there was a span of 17 bases. Germline assignment: CDR1 MNHEY and CDR2 SVGAGI.

The chain uses TRBV5-5 and TRBJ1-4; D ambiguous. Trimming took 0 bases from V and 6 from J, leaving 15 bases between them. CDR1 and CDR2 from the germline V gene are SGHKS and YYEKEE (reference sequence). There are 16 residues in the CDR3. The CDR3 region is CASSLAATPTDEKLFF. DNA for the CDR3: TGTGCCAGCAGCTTGGCCGCAACCCCCACGGATGAAAAACTGTTTTTT. Together with reference TRBV5-5 and TRBJ1-4, the CDR3 gives the full variable domain: DAGVTQSPTHLIKTRGQQVTLRCSPISGHKSVSWYQQVLGQGPQFIFQYYEKEERGRGNFPDRFSARQFPNYSSELNVNALLLGDSALYLCASSLAATPTDEKLFFGSGTQLSVL.